This TCR beta chain emerged from a study of blood T cell repertoires in COVID-19. Germline CDR1 SGHNT, CDR2 YENEEA. The CDR3 length is 14 residues. The ends were cut back, 3 bases at V and 3 bases at J, with 12 bases in the middle. The protocol was immunoSEQ multiplex PCR, while the TCRdb copy is restricted to in-frame clones and leaves out a portion. The repertoire includes approximately 240,000 clones, 84% of them detected once, and 15% to 20% sits in the top ten. The source of this sequence is a woman over 75 with active or convalescent COVID-19. Specimen: peripheral blood. V gene TRBV11-3 combines with J gene TRBJ2-7, with D possibly TRBD2 on 6 matching bases. The DNA for the CDR3 is TGTGCCAGCAGCTTCCGAGACGGGGGCTACGAGCAGTACTTC. Translation: CASSFRDGGYEQYF.